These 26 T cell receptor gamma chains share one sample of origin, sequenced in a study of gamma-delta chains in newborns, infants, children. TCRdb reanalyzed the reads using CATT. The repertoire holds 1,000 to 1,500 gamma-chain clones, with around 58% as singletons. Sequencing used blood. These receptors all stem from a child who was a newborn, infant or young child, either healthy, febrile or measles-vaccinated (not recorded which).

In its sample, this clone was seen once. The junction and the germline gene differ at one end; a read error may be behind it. The CDR3 protein is CASWDAPWAYYKKLF. The CDR3 DNA reads as TGTGCCTCCTGGGATGCTCCATGGGCTTATTATAAGAAACTCTTT. The chain carries TRGV4 and TRGJ1 or TRGJ2. The J gene comes from matching the DNA to germline here; TCRdb lacks it. Germline values: CDR1 EGSTGY, CDR2 YDSYTSSV. The CDR3 has 15 residues.

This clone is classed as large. CDR3 sequence reads: CATWDGLNYYKKLF. The CDR3, as DNA: TGTGCCACCTGGGACGGCTTAAATTATTATAAGAAACTCTTT. This chain connects TRGV2 to TRGJ1 or TRGJ2. No J gene is reported in TCRdb; it was inferred here by comparing the DNA with germline. The CDR3 is made up of 14 amino acids. The junction had 4 bases not matched to a gene; V was cut back by 1 base and J by 1 base. The germline CDR1 and CDR2 sequences are EGSNGY and YDSYNSKV.

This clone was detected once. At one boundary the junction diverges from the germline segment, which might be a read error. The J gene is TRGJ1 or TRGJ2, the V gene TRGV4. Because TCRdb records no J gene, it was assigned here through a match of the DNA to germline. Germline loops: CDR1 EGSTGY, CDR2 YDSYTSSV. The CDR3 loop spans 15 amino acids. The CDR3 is CATRDGTGIYYKKLF. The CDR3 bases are TGTGCCACCCGGGATGGGACGGGGATTTATTATAAGAAACTCTTT.

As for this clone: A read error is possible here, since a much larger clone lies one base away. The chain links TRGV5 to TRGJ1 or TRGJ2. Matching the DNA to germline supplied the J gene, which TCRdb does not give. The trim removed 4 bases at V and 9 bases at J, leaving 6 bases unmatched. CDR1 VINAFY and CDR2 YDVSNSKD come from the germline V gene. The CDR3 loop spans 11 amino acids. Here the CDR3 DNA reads TGTGCCACCTGGGATGGAGTTAAGAAACTCTTT. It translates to CATWDGVKKLF.

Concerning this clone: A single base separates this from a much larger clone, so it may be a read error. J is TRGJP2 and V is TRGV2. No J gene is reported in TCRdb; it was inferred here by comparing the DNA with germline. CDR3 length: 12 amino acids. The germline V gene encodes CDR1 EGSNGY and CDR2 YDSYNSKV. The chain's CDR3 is CATWGGRRIKTF. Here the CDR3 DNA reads TGTGCCACCTGGGGCGGGCGGAGGATCAAGACGTTT.

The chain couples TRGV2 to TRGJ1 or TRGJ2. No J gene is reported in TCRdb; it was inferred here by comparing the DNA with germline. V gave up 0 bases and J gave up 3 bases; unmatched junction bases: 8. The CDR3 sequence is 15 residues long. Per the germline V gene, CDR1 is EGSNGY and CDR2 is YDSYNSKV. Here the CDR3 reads CATWDGPIPYYKKLF. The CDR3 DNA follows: TGTGCCACCTGGGACGGGCCCATACCTTATTATAAGAAACTCTTT.

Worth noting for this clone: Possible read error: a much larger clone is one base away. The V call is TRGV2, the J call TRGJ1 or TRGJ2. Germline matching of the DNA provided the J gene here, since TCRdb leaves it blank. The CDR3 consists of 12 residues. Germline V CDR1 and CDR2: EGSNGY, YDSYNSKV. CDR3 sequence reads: CAPWDGYYKKLF. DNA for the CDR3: TGTGCCCCCTGGGACGGGTATTATAAGAAACTCTTT.

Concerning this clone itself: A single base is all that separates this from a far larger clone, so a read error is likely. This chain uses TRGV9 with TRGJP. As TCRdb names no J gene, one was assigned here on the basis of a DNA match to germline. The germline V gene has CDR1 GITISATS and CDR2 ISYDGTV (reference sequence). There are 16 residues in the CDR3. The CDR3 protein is CALWEVQELDKKIKVF. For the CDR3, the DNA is TGTGCCTTGTGGGAGGTGCAAGAGTTGGACAAAAAAATCAAGGTATTT.

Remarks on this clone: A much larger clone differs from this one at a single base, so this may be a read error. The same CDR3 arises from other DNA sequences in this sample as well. CDR3 in DNA: TGTGCCACCTGGGACAGACATTATTATAAGAAACTCTTT. Translated, it gives CATWDRHYYKKLF. The chain carries TRGV3 and TRGJ1 or TRGJ2. No J segment appears in TCRdb, so it was assigned here by matching the sequence to germline. V was clipped by 1 base and J by 2 bases; unmatched bases: 2. The CDR3 has 13 amino acids. CDR1 and CDR2 from the germline V gene are VTNTFY and YDVSTARD (reference sequence).

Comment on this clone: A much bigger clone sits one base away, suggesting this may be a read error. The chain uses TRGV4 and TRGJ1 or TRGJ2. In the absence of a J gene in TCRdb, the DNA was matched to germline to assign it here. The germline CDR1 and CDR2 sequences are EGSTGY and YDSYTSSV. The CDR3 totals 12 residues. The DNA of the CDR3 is TGTGCCACCTGGTATGGGGAGGATAAGAAACTCTTT. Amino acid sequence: CATWYGEDKKLF.

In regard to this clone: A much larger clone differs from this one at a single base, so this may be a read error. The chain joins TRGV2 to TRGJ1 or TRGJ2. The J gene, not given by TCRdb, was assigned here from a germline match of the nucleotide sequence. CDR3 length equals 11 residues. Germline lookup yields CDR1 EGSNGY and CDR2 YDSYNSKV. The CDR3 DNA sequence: TGTGCCACCGGGGACGGGCGGGTGAAACTCTTT. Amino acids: CATGDGRVKLF.

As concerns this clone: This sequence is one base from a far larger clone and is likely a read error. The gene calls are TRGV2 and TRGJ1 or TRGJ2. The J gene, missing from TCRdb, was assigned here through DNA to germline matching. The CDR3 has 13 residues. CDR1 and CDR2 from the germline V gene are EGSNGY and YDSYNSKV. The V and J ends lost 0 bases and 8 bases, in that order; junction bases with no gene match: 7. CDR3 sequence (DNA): TGTGCCACCTGGGACGGGCTGGGGCATAAGAAACTCTTT. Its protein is CATWDGLGHKKLF.

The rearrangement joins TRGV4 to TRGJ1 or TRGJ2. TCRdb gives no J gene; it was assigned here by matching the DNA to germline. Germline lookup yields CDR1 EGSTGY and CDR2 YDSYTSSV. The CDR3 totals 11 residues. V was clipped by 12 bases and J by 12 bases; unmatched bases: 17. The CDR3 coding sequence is TGTGCCGCCGGGGATGGGTGGGGGAAACTCTTT. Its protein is CAAGDGWGKLF.

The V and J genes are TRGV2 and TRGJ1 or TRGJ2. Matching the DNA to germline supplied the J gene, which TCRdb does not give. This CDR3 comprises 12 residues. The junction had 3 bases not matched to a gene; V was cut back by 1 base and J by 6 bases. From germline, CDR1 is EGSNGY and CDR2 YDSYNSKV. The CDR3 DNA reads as TGTGCCACCTGGGACGGCGGTTATAAGAAACTCTTT. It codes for CATWDGGYKKLF.

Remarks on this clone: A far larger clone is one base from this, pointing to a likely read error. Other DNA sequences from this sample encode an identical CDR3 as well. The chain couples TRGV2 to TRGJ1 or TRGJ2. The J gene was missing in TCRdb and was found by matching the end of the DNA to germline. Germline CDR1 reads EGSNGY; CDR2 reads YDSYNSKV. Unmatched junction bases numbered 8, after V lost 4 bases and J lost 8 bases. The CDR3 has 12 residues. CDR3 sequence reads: CATWDAYHKKLF. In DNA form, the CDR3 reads TGTGCCACCTGGGATGCGTATCATAAGAAACTCTTT.

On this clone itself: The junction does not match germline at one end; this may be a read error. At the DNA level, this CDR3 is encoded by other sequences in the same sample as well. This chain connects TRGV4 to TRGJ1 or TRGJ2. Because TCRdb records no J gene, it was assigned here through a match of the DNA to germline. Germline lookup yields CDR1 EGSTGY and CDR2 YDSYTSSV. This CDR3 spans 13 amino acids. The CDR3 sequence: CATWEEHYYKKLF. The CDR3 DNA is TGTGCTACCTGGGAGGAGCATTATTATAAGAAACTCTTT.

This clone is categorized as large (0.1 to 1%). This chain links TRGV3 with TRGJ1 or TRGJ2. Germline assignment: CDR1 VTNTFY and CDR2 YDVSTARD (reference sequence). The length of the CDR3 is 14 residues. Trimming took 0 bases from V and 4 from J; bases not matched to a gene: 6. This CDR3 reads CATWDRPRYYKKLF. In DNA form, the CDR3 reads TGTGCCACCTGGGACAGGCCGCGGTATTATAAGAAACTCTTT.

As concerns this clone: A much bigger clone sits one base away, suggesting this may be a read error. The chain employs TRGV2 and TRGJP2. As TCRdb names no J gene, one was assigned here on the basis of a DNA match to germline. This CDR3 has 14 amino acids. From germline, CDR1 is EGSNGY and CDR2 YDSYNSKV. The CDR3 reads CATWDGSRDWIKTF. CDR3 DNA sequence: TGTGCCACCTGGGACGGGAGTAGAGATTGGATCAAGACGTTT.

This chain's CDR3 is CATWDGGDYYKKLF. Here the CDR3 DNA reads TGTGCCACCTGGGATGGTGGGGATTATTATAAGAAACTCTTT. J is TRGJ1 or TRGJ2 and V is TRGV4. The J gene, missing from TCRdb, was assigned here through DNA to germline matching. V lost 1 base and J lost 2; bases outside the gene matches: 5. The CDR3 consists of 14 residues. Looked up from germline, CDR1 is EGSTGY and CDR2 is YDSYTSSV.

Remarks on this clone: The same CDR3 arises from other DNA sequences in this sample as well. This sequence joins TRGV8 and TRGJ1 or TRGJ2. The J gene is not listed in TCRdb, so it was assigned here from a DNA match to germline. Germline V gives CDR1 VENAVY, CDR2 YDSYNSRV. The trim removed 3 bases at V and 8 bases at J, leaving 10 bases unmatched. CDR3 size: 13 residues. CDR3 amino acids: CATWDHHNNKKLF. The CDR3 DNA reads TGTGCCACCTGGGATCACCACAACAATAAGAAACTCTTT.

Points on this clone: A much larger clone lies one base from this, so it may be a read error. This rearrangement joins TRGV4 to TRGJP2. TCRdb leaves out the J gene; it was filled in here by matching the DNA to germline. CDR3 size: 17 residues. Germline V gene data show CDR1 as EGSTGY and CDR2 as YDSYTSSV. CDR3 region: CATRDGAGKSSDWIKTF. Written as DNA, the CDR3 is TGTGCCACCCGGGATGGGGCCGGGAAGAGTAGTGATTGGATCAAGACGTTT.

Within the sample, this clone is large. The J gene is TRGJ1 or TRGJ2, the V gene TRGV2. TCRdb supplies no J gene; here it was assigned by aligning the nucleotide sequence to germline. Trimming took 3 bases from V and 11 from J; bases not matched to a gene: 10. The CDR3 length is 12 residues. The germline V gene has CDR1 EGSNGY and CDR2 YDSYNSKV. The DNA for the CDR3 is TGTGCCACCTGGGACACGGAGGTCCAGAAACTCTTT. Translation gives CATWDTEVQKLF.

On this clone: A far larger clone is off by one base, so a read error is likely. The DNA of the CDR3 is TGTGCCACCGGGGGTAATTATAAGAAACTCTTT. Translation: CATGGNYKKLF. The rearrangement links TRGV3 to TRGJ1 or TRGJ2. The J gene comes from matching the DNA to germline here; TCRdb lacks it. Germline V lookup: CDR1 VTNTFY, CDR2 YDVSTARD (reference sequence). The CDR3 is 11 amino acids. With V trimmed by 9 bases and J by 5 bases, 7 bases remained unmatched.

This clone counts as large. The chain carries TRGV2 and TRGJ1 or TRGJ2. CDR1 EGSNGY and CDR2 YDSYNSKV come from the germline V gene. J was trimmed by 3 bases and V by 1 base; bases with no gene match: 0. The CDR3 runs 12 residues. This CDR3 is CATWDGYYKKLF. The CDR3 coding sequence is TGTGCCACCTGGGACGGTTATTATAAGAAACTCTTT.

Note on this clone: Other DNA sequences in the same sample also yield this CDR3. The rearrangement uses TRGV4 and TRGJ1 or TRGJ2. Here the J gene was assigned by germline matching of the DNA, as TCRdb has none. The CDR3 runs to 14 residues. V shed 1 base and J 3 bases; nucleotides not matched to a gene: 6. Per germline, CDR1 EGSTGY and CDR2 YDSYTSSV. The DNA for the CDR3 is TGTGCCACCTGGGATGGACGCTTTTATTATAAGAAACTCTTT. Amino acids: CATWDGRFYYKKLF.

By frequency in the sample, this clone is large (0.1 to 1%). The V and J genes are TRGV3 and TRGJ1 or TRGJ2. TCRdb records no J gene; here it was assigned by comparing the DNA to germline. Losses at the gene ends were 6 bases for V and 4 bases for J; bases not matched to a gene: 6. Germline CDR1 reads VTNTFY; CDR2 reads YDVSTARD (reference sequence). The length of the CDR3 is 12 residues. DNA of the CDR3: TGTGCCACCTGGTTCGGATATTATAAGAAACTCTTT. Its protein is CATWFGYYKKLF.